This record concerns one T cell receptor beta chain sequence. The antigen is unknown. This sample is drawn from a study of T cell responses to AZD1222 COVID-19 vaccine. Overall study findings and caveats: Donors were mostly white British, more females; clonal diversity possibly underestimated. Repertoire sampling was restricted to post-peak T cell response timepoints. Regions 160-218 and 743-854 dominated among vaccine-associated CD4 TCRs spanning spike.

TCRdb's table, derived via immunoSEQ multiplex PCR, lists solely in-frame clones and lacks some. Of 150,000 to 200,000 clones listed, 90% to 95% are singletons. In germline, CDR1 is SGHDT, CDR2 YYEEEE. The CDR3 runs to 14 residues. V dropped 3 bases and J dropped 3 bases, with 10 bases sitting between them. The specimen was peripheral blood, collected 28 days after the second AZD1222 dose. The gene calls are TRBV5-6 and TRBJ1-5; D uncertain. This clonotype was obtained from an adult who received the AZD1222 COVID-19 vaccine. CDR3 DNA: TGTGCCAGCAGCTCCGGGAATTTCAATCAGCCCCAGCATTTT. Translation: CASSSGNFNQPQHF.